This entry is about one T cell receptor (beta chain). Its antigen is undetermined. Data came from immunoSEQ multiplex PCR; TCRdb stores just in-frame clones and leaves some out. Among roughly 50,000 clones listed, around 91% were seen once. The entry originates in a study of PD-1 blockade in classical Hodgkin lymphoma. CDR1 and CDR2 from the germline V gene are SGHRS and YFSETQ. The CDR3 loop spans 14 amino acids. Losses at the gene ends were 3 bases for V and 7 bases for J; bases not matched to a gene: 6. Overall study findings and caveats: The causes of the repertoire differences, possibly disease activity or prior therapy, remain undefined.

Specified time point: cycle 4 day 1 (C4D1), after more than five weeks of nivolumab. Every patient had relapsed following autologous stem cell transplantation, and cohorts differed in brentuximab vedotin exposure. The clonotype was recovered from a human donor with classical Hodgkin lymphoma. The V call is TRBV5-1, the J call TRBJ2-4; 8 bases match TRBD2. The sample was peripheral blood mononuclear cells (PBMCs), taken before the fourth cycle of nivolumab. The CDR3 reads CASSSPREANIQYF. The CDR3 coding sequence is TGCGCCAGCAGCTCCCCGCGGGAGGCGAACATTCAGTACTTC.